These 27 T cell receptor beta chains originate from one sample sequenced in a study of molecular identifiers for immune sequencing clone quantification. TCRdb used MiXCR to reprocess the PCR reads, holding one entry per CDR3 protein. This repertoire shows a few hundred thousand distinct CDR3 sequences, about a quarter found once; its top ten account for 0.65% to 0.95%. The sequenced sample was naive CD8+ T cells from blood, with Jurkat cell RNA spiked in. Subset indicated: FACS-sorted CD8+CD4-CCR7+CD45RA+ naive T cells. These TCRs come from a human donor in good health. Some libraries in this study had Jurkat cell RNA spiked in.

In its sample, this clonotype was seen many times. V is TRBV5-6 and J is TRBJ2-5, with 10 positions matching TRBD1. The germline gives CDR1 SGHDT, CDR2 YYEEEE. There are 15 residues in the CDR3. Losses at the gene ends were 4 bases for V and 4 bases for J; bases not matched to a gene: 7. CDR3 coding DNA: TGTGCCAGCAGCGCCGCGACAGGGGGCCGAGAGACCCAGTACTTC. Translated, it gives CASSAATGGRETQYF.

The chain joins TRBV6-2 or TRBV6-3 to TRBJ1-4, with 7 positions matching TRBD1. This CDR3 is built from 17 residues. Germline CDR1 and CDR2: MNHEY and SVGEGT. Trimming took 0 bases from V and 6 from J; bases not matched to a gene: 10. CDR3 residues: CASSYSTSDRVDEKLFF. The CDR3 nucleotides read TGTGCCAGCAGTTACTCGACCTCAGACAGGGTGGATGAAAAACTGTTTTTT.

The CDR3 nucleotides read TGTGCCAGCAGCCCAGGGACCGGGCTTTCCGAGCAGTACTTC. As protein: CASSPGTGLSEQYF. The chain is built from TRBV7-9 and TRBJ2-7, with D perhaps matching TRBD1 or TRBD2 (5 bases each). The CDR3 totals 14 residues. Germline CDR1 is SEHNR and CDR2 is FQNEAQ (reference sequence). V dropped 5 bases and J dropped 6 bases, with 17 bases sitting between them. Based on the CDR3 plus reference TRBV7-9 and TRBJ2-7, the full variable domain is DTGVSQNPRHKITKRGQNVTFRCDPISEHNRLYWYRQTLGQGPEFLTYFQNEAQLEKSRLLSDRFSAERPKGSFSTLEIQRTEQGDSAMYLCASSPGTGLSEQYFGPGTRLTVT.

This clonotype appeared many times. The chain employs TRBV29-1 and TRBJ2-7; D is ambiguous. Germline lookup yields CDR1 SQVTM and CDR2 ANQGSEA. This CDR3 has 13 residues. Trimming took off 3 bases at V and 0 bases at J, with 9 bases between the two ends. The CDR3 nucleotides read TGCAGCGTTGATGTCGTGGGCTCCTACGAGCAGTACTTC. This gives the protein CSVDVVGSYEQYF.

The chain is built from TRBV11-2 and TRBJ1-1; D unresolved. V was cut by 6 bases and J by 3 bases, with 8 bases left in between. Germline CDR1 reads SGHAT; CDR2 reads FQNNGV. This CDR3 region has 12 residues. CDR3 in amino acids: CASRPAYTEAFF. In DNA form, the CDR3 reads TGTGCCAGCAGACCAGCGTACACTGAAGCTTTCTTT.

In this sample, this clonotype turned up once. An end of the junction differs from the germline gene, which may be a read error. The rearrangement joins TRBV4-2 to TRBJ2-2, with D uncertain. Per germline, CDR1 LGHNA and CDR2 YNFKEQ. The CDR3 sequence is 16 residues long. CDR3 region: CASSQEEMIYTWELFF. The CDR3 DNA reads as TGTGCCAGCAGCCAAGAAGAAATGATTTACACCTGGGAGCTGTTTTTT.

This clonotype was counted only a few times. This chain links TRBV3-1 with TRBJ2-5; D tentatively reads TRBD1 or TRBD2 (5 bases each). The germline V gene has CDR1 LGHDT and CDR2 YNNKEL (reference sequence). V was trimmed by 6 bases and J by 2 bases, leaving 16 bases between them. The CDR3 is 15 amino acids. CDR3 region: CASSPTGANQETQYF. For the CDR3, the DNA is TGTGCCAGCAGTCCTACCGGGGCCAATCAAGAGACCCAGTACTTC.

This clonotype came up once. This may be a read error: a much more frequent sequence differs by one nucleotide. In this CDR3 the conserved last residue, phenylalanine or tryptophan, is missing, so a read error is likely. The rearrangement uses TRBV13 and TRBJ2-7; 12 nucleotides match TRBD2. The CDR3 consists of 16 residues. CDR1 and CDR2 from the germline V gene are PRHDT and FYEKMQ (reference sequence). The ends lost 5 bases at V and 7 bases at J; junction bases unmatched: 12. The CDR3 DNA sequence: TGTGCCAGCAGCGACATGACTAGCGGGGGTACGAAGGAGCAGTACTTA. This codes for CASSDMTSGGTKEQYL.

This clonotype has just a few counts. The chain carries TRBV29-1 and TRBJ1-2, with D perhaps matching TRBD1 (6 bases). The germline gives CDR1 SQVTM, CDR2 ANQGSEA. The CDR3 consists of 12 residues. V dropped 3 bases and J dropped 8 bases, with 13 bases sitting between them. CDR3 loop: CSVDAGARGYTF. In nucleotides, the CDR3 is TGCAGCGTTGATGCGGGGGCGCGGGGCTACACCTTC.

This clonotype was seen many times. The chain links TRBV7-2 to TRBJ2-2; D not resolved. Looked up from germline, CDR1 is SGHTA and CDR2 is FQGNSA. Trimming took off 1 base at V and 4 bases at J, with 7 bases between the two ends. There are 14 residues in the CDR3. The CDR3, as DNA: TGTGCCAGCAGCTTAGATGGAGCCACCGGGGAGCTGTTTTTT. Translation: CASSLDGATGELFF. Looking up the rest from reference TRBV7-2 and TRBJ2-2 gives the full variable domain: GAGVSQSPSNKVTEKGKDVELRCDPISGHTALYWYRQSLGQGLEFLIYFQGNSAPDKSGLPSDRFSAERTGGSVSTLTIQRTQQEDSAVYLCASSLDGATGELFFGEGSRLTVL.

This clonotype was seen more than once but under ten times. The chain's CDR3 is CASRRDGYNQPQHF. CDR3 nucleotide sequence: TGTGCCAGCAGAAGGGACGGATACAATCAGCCCCAGCATTTT. The chain employs TRBV6-2 or TRBV6-3 and TRBJ1-5, with D maybe TRBD1 (5 bases). CDR3 size: 14 residues. CDR1 is MNHEY, CDR2 SVGEGT, per germline. Trimming shortened V by 6 bases and J by 3 bases, and 12 bases separated the two germline ends.

This clonotype has at least ten counts. The chain combines TRBV7-9 with TRBJ2-3; the match to TRBD2 covers 11 bases. Germline-derived CDR1 and CDR2 are SEHNR and FQNEAQ (reference sequence). V was pared by 1 base and J by 3 bases, with 3 bases of the junction left unmatched. This CDR3 spans 16 amino acids. The CDR3 DNA follows: TGTGCCAGCAGCTTAGTCCCTAGCGGGGGGACAGATACGCAGTATTTT. It codes for CASSLVPSGGTDTQYF.

In this sample, this clonotype turned up a few times. This chain links TRBV7-9 with TRBJ2-7; D is perhaps TRBD1 (6 bases). Germline V CDR1 and CDR2: SEHNR, FQNEAQ (reference sequence). Trimming stripped 3 bases from V and 6 bases from J, with 9 bases between. The CDR3 covers 12 residues. The CDR3 nucleotides are TGTGCCAGCAGCTTTACAGGGTCCGAGCAGTACTTC. Its protein product is CASSFTGSEQYF.

V usage is TRBV27 and J usage is TRBJ2-7; no firm D call. CDR1 MNHEY and CDR2 SMNVEV come from the germline V gene (reference sequence). Trimming pared 6 bases from V and 2 bases from J, leaving 20 bases between. This CDR3 is built from 16 residues. CDR3 bases: TGTGCCAGCAGCCCGATCCAGGTTGAAGGAACCTACGAGCAGTACTTC. It translates to CASSPIQVEGTYEQYF.

On this clonotype: This may arise from a read error, as a much more abundant clone is one base away. No conserved phenylalanine or tryptophan is present at the end of the CDR3, so a read error is the likely explanation. The chain recombines TRBV2 with TRBJ2-3; 10 positions match TRBD2. This CDR3 comprises 17 residues. Germline trimming cut 1 base from V and 7 bases from J; bases unmatched to any gene: 11. The germline CDR1 and CDR2 sequences are SNHLY and FYNNEI. The CDR3 bases are TGTGCCAGCAGTGAAGGGCTAGCGGGAGCCCACAGGTATACGCAGTATCTT. Its translation is CASSEGLAGAHRYTQYL.

This clonotype was observed many times. This rearrangement joins TRBV12-3 or TRBV12-4 to TRBJ2-1, with D hard to call. V shed 2 bases and J shed 5 bases, with 7 bases lying between them. This CDR3 is built from 13 residues. CDR3 nucleotides: TGTGCCAGCAGTTTATTACAGCACAATGAGCAGTTCTTC. Translated: CASSLLQHNEQFF.

Remarks on this clonotype: Germline is not matched at one junction end, which may reflect a read error. The rearrangement links TRBV6-5 to TRBJ2-2, with 15 bases that match TRBD2. The CDR3 has 19 residues. CDR1 MNHEY and CDR2 SVGAGI come from the germline V gene. This CDR3 is CASGYRRTSGRVHTGELFF. The CDR3 DNA reads as TGTGCCAGCGGTTACCGCCGGACTAGCGGGAGGGTCCACACCGGGGAGCTGTTTTTT.

This chain connects TRBV4-3 to TRBJ2-1, with 7 nucleotides matching TRBD1. This CDR3 region has 17 residues. Germline CDR1 and CDR2: LGHNA and YSLEER. V shed 0 bases, J shed 1 base, and the junction held 6 bases outside the gene matches. The CDR3 protein is CASSQDSTGKSYNEQFF. The CDR3, as DNA: TGCGCCAGCAGCCAAGACTCGACAGGGAAGTCCTACAATGAGCAGTTCTTC.

Many counts were recorded for this clonotype. The rearrangement joins TRBV7-9 to TRBJ1-1, with unresolved D. Germline V gene data show CDR1 as SEHNR and CDR2 as FQNEAQ (reference sequence). With 5 bases removed from V and 11 bases from J, the gap between germline ends came to 9 bases. The CDR3 covers 10 residues. The DNA for the CDR3 is TGTGCCAGCAGCCCACGTTATGCTTTCTTT. Translation: CASSPRYAFF.

This clonotype was recorded a few times. The chain links TRBV24-1 to TRBJ2-3; 10 positions match TRBD1. This CDR3 has 16 amino acids. Trimming removed 4 bases from V and 3 bases from J; junction bases left unmatched: 6. CDR1 and CDR2 (germline): KGHDR, SFDVKD. For the CDR3, the DNA is TGTGCCACCAGTGACAGGGACAGGGGTGCAACAGATACGCAGTATTTT. Translation: CATSDRDRGATDTQYF.

Turning to this clonotype: At one boundary the junction diverges from the germline segment, which might be a read error. The chain joins TRBV7-9 to TRBJ1-1, with a tentative D call TRBD1 (5 bases). The germline gives CDR1 SEHNR, CDR2 FQNEAQ (reference sequence). This CDR3 region has 16 residues. CDR3 loop: CASSPTLWGEATAAFF. DNA of the CDR3: TGTGCCAGCAGCCCGACTTTATGGGGCGAAGCGACTGCAGCTTTCTTT.

In its sample, this clonotype was seen many times. The CDR3 nucleotides are TGCGCCAGCAGCCCCGGGACAACCCCAGATACGCAGTATTTT. Its translation is CASSPGTTPDTQYF. J is TRBJ2-3 and V is TRBV5-1; weak D call: TRBD1 (6 bases). V lost 4 bases, J lost 4 bases, and 13 bases lay in between. The CDR3 totals 14 residues. Germline CDR1 and CDR2: SGHRS and YFSETQ.

This clonotype was detected ten times or more. The chain carries TRBV7-9 and TRBJ2-5; D is perhaps TRBD2 (5 bases). The CDR3 extends over 15 amino acids. Germline V lookup: CDR1 SEHNR, CDR2 FQNEAQ (reference sequence). V lost 1 base and J lost 3, with 12 bases in between. The CDR3 is CASSLVDGREETQYF. The DNA for the CDR3 is TGTGCCAGCAGCTTAGTCGATGGGAGAGAAGAGACCCAGTACTTC.

This clonotype showed up just a few times. The rearrangement links TRBV2 to TRBJ2-7, with D perhaps TRBD2 (5 bases). The V end lost 8 bases, the J end lost 3 bases, and 11 bases lay between the germline ends. CDR1 and CDR2 from the germline V gene are SNHLY and FYNNEI. This CDR3 has 12 residues. CDR3 region: CASHGEGYEQYF. The CDR3 DNA is TGTGCCAGCCATGGCGAGGGCTACGAGCAGTACTTC.

In the case of this clonotype: A junction end diverges from the germline sequence, so it may reflect a read error. The chain uses TRBV7-6 and TRBJ2-2, with D perhaps TRBD2 (6 bases). Germline V gives CDR1 SGHVS, CDR2 FNYEAQ. This CDR3 comprises 20 residues. The CDR3 sequence: CVSSLAVVPRGPVETGELFF. In DNA, the CDR3 is TGTGTCAGCAGCTTAGCGGTGGTTCCTAGAGGACCGGTAGAGACCGGGGAGCTGTTTTTT. The variable domain in full, completed from reference TRBV7-6 and TRBJ2-2, reads GAGVSQSPRYKVTKRGQDVALRCDPISGHVSLYWYRQALGQGPEFLTYFNYEAQQDKSGLPNDRFSAERPEGSISTLTIQRTEQRDSAMYRCVSSLAVVPRGPVETGELFFGEGSRLTVL.

At least ten counts were recorded for this clonotype. The chain links TRBV6-5 to TRBJ2-7; 7 bases match TRBD2. V shed 0 bases and J 0 bases; nucleotides not matched to a gene: 2. CDR1 is MNHEY and CDR2 is SVGAGI in the germline V gene. The length of the CDR3 is 15 residues. The CDR3 DNA is TGTGCCAGCAGTTACTCGGGAGGGATCTCCTACGAGCAGTACTTC. Translated: CASSYSGGISYEQYF.

The J gene is TRBJ2-1, the V gene TRBV7-9; D ambiguous. V gave up 5 bases and J gave up 5 bases, with 16 bases separating them. The CDR3 is 15 residues long. Looked up from germline, CDR1 is SEHNR and CDR2 is FQNEAQ (reference sequence). The CDR3 here is CASSPLEAPNNEQFF. CDR3 nucleotide sequence: TGTGCCAGCAGCCCACTGGAAGCACCTAACAATGAGCAGTTCTTC.